The 10 T cell receptor beta chains below come from one sample, sequenced in a study of T cell responses to AZD1222 COVID-19 vaccine. Clones were read by immunoSEQ multiplex PCR, and TCRdb kept only the in-frame ones, dropping some. In the table there are approximately 76,000 clones, about 91% of which are singletons. This material consisted of peripheral blood, taken on day 0 of AZD1222 vaccination. These receptors were obtained from an adult in good health.

V usage is TRBV6-1 and J usage is TRBJ1-1, with unresolved D. The CDR3 contains 13 residues. V lost 3 bases and J 0 bases, leaving 5 bases between the germline ends. Germline V CDR1 and CDR2: MNHNS, SASEGT. The DNA for the CDR3 is TGTGCCAGCAGTGATCAGATGAACACTGAAGCTTTCTTT. It encodes CASSDQMNTEAFF.

This sequence joins TRBV12-5 and TRBJ1-1, with D perhaps TRBD1 (6 bases). The CDR3 is 16 residues long. The V gene lost 0 bases and the J gene lost 0 bases, with 11 bases spanning the gap. Germline loops: CDR1 LGHNT, CDR2 FRNRAP. DNA for the CDR3: TGTGCTAGTGGTTTGGTATCCGGGGACATGAACACTGAAGCTTTCTTT. Its protein product is CASGLVSGDMNTEAFF. Combining the CDR3 with reference TRBV12-5 and TRBJ1-1 gives the whole variable domain DARVTQTPRHKVTEMGQEVTMRCQPILGHNTVFWYRQTMMQGLELLAYFRNRAPLDDSGMPKDRFSAEMPDATLATLKIQPSEPRDSAVYFCASGLVSGDMNTEAFFGQGTRLTVV.

The chain has TRBV9 and TRBJ2-7, with a weak D call TRBD2 (5 bases). CDR1 and CDR2 (germline): SGDLS, YYNGEE. CDR3 length equals 13 residues. Between the trimmed V and J ends, which lost 2 bases and 3 bases, there was a span of 9 bases. The CDR3 region has the DNA TGTGCCAGCAGCGTCGGGATCTACTACGAGCAGTACTTC. Translating it yields CASSVGIYYEQYF. Full variable domain (remainder filled in from reference TRBV9 and TRBJ2-7): DSGVTQTPKHLITATGQRVTLRCSPRSGDLSVYWYQQSLDQGLQFLIQYYNGEERAKGNILERFSAQQFPDLHSELNLSSLELGDSALYFCASSVGIYYEQYFGPGTRLTVT.

The rearrangement uses TRBV29-1 and TRBJ1-2; D is ambiguous. This CDR3 has 12 residues. Germline-derived CDR1 and CDR2 are SQVTM and ANQGSEA. V was cut by 5 bases and J by 8 bases, with 15 bases left in between. The CDR3 bases are TGCAGCGTTTTAGCTGTTGGGCAAGGCTACACCTTC. Its translation: CSVLAVGQGYTF.

V gene TRBV9 combines with J gene TRBJ1-4; TRBD1 is a possible D gene (5 bases). The V and J ends lost 1 base and 5 bases respectively, with 9 bases between them. The CDR3 totals 14 residues. From germline, CDR1 is SGDLS and CDR2 YYNGEE. The CDR3 reads CASSVQGSNEKLFF. CDR3 sequence (DNA): TGTGCCAGCAGCGTACAGGGCTCCAATGAAAAACTGTTTTTT. Full variable domain (rest looked up from reference TRBV9 and TRBJ1-4): DSGVTQTPKHLITATGQRVTLRCSPRSGDLSVYWYQQSLDQGLQFLIQYYNGEERAKGNILERFSAQQFPDLHSELNLSSLELGDSALYFCASSVQGSNEKLFFGSGTQLSVL.

This sequence joins TRBV5-4 and TRBJ2-5; possibly TRBD1 for D (5 bases). Trimming cost V 0 bases and J 3 bases, with 9 bases left between them. Germline V gene lookup returns CDR1 SGHNT and CDR2 YYREEE (reference sequence). CDR3 length: 14 amino acids. The CDR3 here is CASSLDPREETQYF. CDR3 bases: TGTGCCAGCAGCTTGGACCCCAGGGAAGAGACCCAGTACTTC.

The rearrangement joins TRBV28 to TRBJ1-3; D gene unclear. This CDR3 contains 13 residues. V lost 6 bases, J lost 0 bases, and 6 bases lay in between. Looked up from germline, CDR1 is MDHEN and CDR2 is SYDVKM. This chain's CDR3 is CASRKSSGNTIYF. The CDR3 nucleotides read TGTGCCAGCAGAAAGAGCTCTGGAAACACCATATATTTT.

The chain combines TRBV24-1 with TRBJ2-5, with D perhaps TRBD1 (6 bases). The V end was cut by 4 bases, the J end by 2 bases, with 16 bases between. CDR1 is KGHDR, CDR2 SFDVKD, per germline. The CDR3 covers 16 residues. The CDR3 nucleotides read TGTGCCACCAGTGACGTCTCCAGGGGCCGGCAAGAGACCCAGTACTTC. Its protein product is CATSDVSRGRQETQYF.

The chain combines TRBV7-2 with TRBJ2-7; a weak D match, TRBD2 (6 bases). The length of the CDR3 is 14 residues. V lost 5 bases, J lost 3 bases, and 14 bases lay in between. Per the germline V gene, CDR1 is SGHTA and CDR2 is FQGNSA. CDR3 DNA sequence: TGTGCCAGCAGCAAGCGGGTAGGGTTCTACGAGCAGTACTTC. Translated: CASSKRVGFYEQYF.

In its sample, this clone ranks as large. This rearrangement joins TRBV7-9 to TRBJ2-2, with D possibly being TRBD1 (6 bases). Germline CDR1 is SEHNR and CDR2 is FQNEAQ (reference sequence). The CDR3 length is 13 residues. For the CDR3, the DNA is TGTGCTCCGGGACACCCGACGTCCGGGGAGCTGTTTTTT. This gives the protein CAPGHPTSGELFF. Supplemented by reference TRBV7-9 and TRBJ2-2, the full variable domain reads DTGVSQNPRHKITKRGQNVTFRCDPISEHNRLYWYRQTLGQGPEFLTYFQNEAQLEKSRLLSDRFSAERPKGSFSTLEIQRTEQGDSAMYLCAPGHPTSGELFFGEGSRLTVL.